Each of the 15 T cell receptor beta chains below was sequenced from the same sample in a study of T cell responses to AZD1222 COVID-19 vaccine. Measured with immunoSEQ multiplex PCR; TCRdb has only the in-frame clones, and not every one. This sample has 95,000 to 150,000 clones; just under 90% occur once, and the top ten carry approximately 4.8%. This material consisted of peripheral blood, taken on day 0 of AZD1222 vaccination. Receptors originate from an adult in good health.

The chain uses TRBV5-8 and TRBJ2-1; TRBD2 matches 11 bases. Trimming took 1 base from V and 6 from J; bases not matched to a gene: 3. The CDR3 runs 15 residues. Germline CDR1 SGHTS, CDR2 YDEGEE. Here the CDR3 DNA reads TGTGCCAGCAGCTTGACTAGCGGGAGACTCAATGAGCAGTTCTTC. Translated, it gives CASSLTSGRLNEQFF.

The V gene is TRBV2, the J gene TRBJ1-2, with unresolved D. Trimming removed 7 bases from V and 5 bases from J, with 5 bases in between. CDR3 length: 10 residues. Germline V gene lookup returns CDR1 SNHLY and CDR2 FYNNEI. The CDR3: CASIGYGYTF. The CDR3 coding sequence is TGTGCCAGCATTGGGTATGGCTACACCTTC.

The chain joins TRBV29-1 to TRBJ1-4; D unresolved. This CDR3 is 12 amino acids long. V dropped 7 bases and J dropped 2 bases, with 8 bases sitting between them. Germline values: CDR1 SQVTM, CDR2 ANQGSEA. The CDR3 nucleotides read TGCAGCGCCCAACCCACTAATGAAAAACTGTTTTTT. It translates to CSAQPTNEKLFF. Full variable domain (remainder filled in from reference TRBV29-1 and TRBJ1-4): SAVISQKPSRDICQRGTSLTIQCQVDSQVTMMFWYRQQPGQSLTLIATANQGSEATYESGFVIDKFPISRPNLTFSTLTVSNMSPEDSSIYLCSAQPTNEKLFFGSGTQLSVL.

This rearrangement joins TRBV2 to TRBJ1-1; 7 nucleotides match TRBD1. CDR1 and CDR2 (germline): SNHLY, FYNNEI. The CDR3 has 14 residues. J was trimmed by 4 bases and V by 4 bases; bases with no gene match: 6. CDR3 in amino acids: CASSGEPGGTEAFF. As DNA, the CDR3 is TGTGCCAGCAGTGGGGAGCCAGGGGGCACTGAAGCTTTCTTT.

For the CDR3, the DNA is TGTGCCAGCAGTTTAAACCCCCAGGGGGCGGGCTCACCCCTCCACTTT. Translated, it gives CASSLNPQGAGSPLHF. The J gene is TRBJ1-6, the V gene TRBV27, with 8 bases fitting TRBD1. J was trimmed by 10 bases and V by 2 bases; bases with no gene match: 10. Germline CDR1 is MNHEY and CDR2 is SMNVEV (reference sequence). The CDR3 has 16 residues.

The rearrangement uses TRBV19 and TRBJ1-1; the match to TRBD1 covers 8 bases. The V segment lost 3 bases and the J segment 8 bases; nucleotides outside the gene matches: 5. CDR1 is LNHDA, CDR2 SQIVND, per germline (reference sequence). The CDR3 loop spans 13 amino acids. This chain's CDR3 is CASSIGSGGEAFF. The CDR3, as DNA: TGTGCCAGTAGTATCGGGTCAGGGGGCGAAGCTTTCTTT.

The J gene is TRBJ2-7, the V gene TRBV6-5, with 9 bases aligning to TRBD2. With 2 bases clipped from V and 2 bases from J, the junction kept 7 bases outside the gene matches. The CDR3 has 16 amino acids. Germline CDR1 MNHEY, CDR2 SVGAGI. CDR3 loop: CASSYSGGLSPYEQYF. DNA for the CDR3: TGTGCCAGCAGTTACAGCGGGGGGCTATCCCCCTACGAGCAGTACTTC.

In nucleotides, the CDR3 is TGTGCCAGTAAGGGCAGTCCTGAATCACCCCTCCACTTT. This codes for CASKGSPESPLHF. J is TRBJ1-6 and V is TRBV19; no reliable D call. Germline CDR1 reads LNHDA; CDR2 reads SQIVND (reference sequence). This CDR3 is 13 amino acids long. Trimming left V 7 bases short and J 10 bases short, with 14 bases between.

This clone turned up a few times. The rearrangement joins TRBV4-2 to TRBJ1-2, with D possibly being TRBD1 (5 bases). There are 14 residues in the CDR3. CDR1 is LGHNA, CDR2 YNFKEQ, per germline. Trimming left V 0 bases short and J 8 bases short, with 13 bases between. The CDR3 nucleotides read TGTGCCAGCAGCCAAGATAAGGAGGGGTTGGGCTACACCTTC. Residues: CASSQDKEGLGYTF.

The genes are TRBV30 and TRBJ2-7, with 8 bases that match TRBD1. The ends lost 4 bases at V and 0 bases at J; junction bases unmatched: 8. This CDR3 region has 15 residues. From germline, CDR1 is GTSNPN and CDR2 SVGIG (reference sequence). The CDR3 here is CAWIAPGTGSYEQYF. CDR3 nucleotides: TGTGCCTGGATCGCACCCGGGACAGGCTCCTACGAGCAGTACTTC.

The genes are TRBV16 and TRBJ1-5; D possibly corresponds to TRBD1 (5 bases). Germline V CDR1 and CDR2: KGHSY, FQNENV. Trimming shortened V by 4 bases and J by 3 bases, and 16 bases separated the two germline ends. The CDR3 sequence is 16 residues long. The CDR3 bases are TGTGCCAGCAGCCGAGGAGTGACAGCCTACAATCAGCCCCAGCATTTT. This sequence encodes CASSRGVTAYNQPQHF.

This chain uses TRBV5-1 with TRBJ1-3; D not resolved. The CDR3 has 15 amino acids. Deletions cut 4 bases from V and 1 base from J, with 12 bases between. CDR1 and CDR2 from the germline V gene are SGHRS and YFSETQ. CDR3 DNA sequence: TGCGCCAGCAGCACCGGTTCCCGGTCTGGAAACACCATATATTTT. It specifies CASSTGSRSGNTIYF.

This chain uses TRBV6-5 with TRBJ1-5, with TRBD1 identical over 9 bases. Trimming cost V 7 bases and J 4 bases; bases outside gene matches: 8. The V gene's germline CDR1 is MNHEY and CDR2 SVGAGI. CDR3 size: 15 residues. This CDR3 reads CASTKGGTGNQPQHF. CDR3 nucleotides: TGTGCCAGCACCAAAGGAGGGACAGGGAATCAGCCCCAGCATTTT.

The chain links TRBV27 to TRBJ2-7; D not certain. Germline CDR1 reads MNHEY; CDR2 reads SMNVEV (reference sequence). The CDR3 is made up of 15 amino acids. V was clipped by 5 bases and J by 2 bases, with 16 bases between them. The CDR3 region has the DNA TGTGCCAGCAGTCTTATTCCGGGCCCGACCTACGAGCAGTACTTC. Amino acids: CASSLIPGPTYEQYF.

The chain combines TRBV29-1 with TRBJ2-1; 10 bases are shared with TRBD2. CDR1 and CDR2 from the germline V gene are SQVTM and ANQGSEA. Trimming cost V 2 bases and J 13 bases; bases outside gene matches: 17. This CDR3 region has 16 residues. CDR3 residues: CSVEQGASGSQVVQFF. The CDR3 region has the DNA TGCAGCGTTGAACAGGGGGCTAGCGGGAGCCAGGTTGTTCAGTTCTTC.